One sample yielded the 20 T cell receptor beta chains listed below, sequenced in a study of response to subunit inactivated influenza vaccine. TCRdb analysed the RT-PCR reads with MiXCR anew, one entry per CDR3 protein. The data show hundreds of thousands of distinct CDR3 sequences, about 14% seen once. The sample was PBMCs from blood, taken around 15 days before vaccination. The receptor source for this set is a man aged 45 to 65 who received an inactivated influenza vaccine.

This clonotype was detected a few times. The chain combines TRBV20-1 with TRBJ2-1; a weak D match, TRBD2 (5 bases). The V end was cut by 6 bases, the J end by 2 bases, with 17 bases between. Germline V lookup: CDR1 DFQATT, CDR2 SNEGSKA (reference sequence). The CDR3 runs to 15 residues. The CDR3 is CSARTPTRAYNEQFF. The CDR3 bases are TGCAGTGCGCGGACTCCAACTCGGGCCTACAATGAGCAGTTCTTC.

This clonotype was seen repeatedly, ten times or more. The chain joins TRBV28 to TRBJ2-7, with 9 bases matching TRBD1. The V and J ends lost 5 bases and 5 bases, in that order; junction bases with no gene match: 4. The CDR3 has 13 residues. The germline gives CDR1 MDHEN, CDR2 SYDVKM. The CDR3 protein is CASSRQGEHEQYF. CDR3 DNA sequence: TGTGCCAGCAGTCGACAGGGGGAACACGAGCAGTACTTC.

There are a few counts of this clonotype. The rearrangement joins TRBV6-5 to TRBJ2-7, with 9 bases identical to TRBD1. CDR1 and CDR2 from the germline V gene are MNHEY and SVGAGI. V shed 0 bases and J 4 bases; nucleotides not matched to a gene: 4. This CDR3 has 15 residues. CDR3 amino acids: CASSYSQGAKYEQYF. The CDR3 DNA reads TGTGCCAGCAGTTACTCACAGGGGGCTAAGTACGAGCAGTACTTC.

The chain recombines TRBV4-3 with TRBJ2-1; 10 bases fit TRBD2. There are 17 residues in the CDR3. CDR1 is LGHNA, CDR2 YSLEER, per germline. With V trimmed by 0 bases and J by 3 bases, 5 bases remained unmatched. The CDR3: CASSQEPSGRGYNEQFF. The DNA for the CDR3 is TGCGCCAGCAGCCAAGAACCTAGCGGGAGAGGCTACAATGAGCAGTTCTTC.

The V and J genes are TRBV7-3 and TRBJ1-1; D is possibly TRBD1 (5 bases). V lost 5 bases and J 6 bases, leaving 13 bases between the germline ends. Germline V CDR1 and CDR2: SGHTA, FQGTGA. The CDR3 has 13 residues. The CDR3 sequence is CASSPGGKAEAFF. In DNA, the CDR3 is TGTGCCAGCAGCCCTGGGGGGAAGGCTGAAGCTTTCTTT.

CDR3 sequence reads: CASISRTGGLETQYF. In DNA, the CDR3 is TGTGCCAGCATATCTCGGACAGGGGGCTTAGAGACCCAGTACTTC. V usage is TRBV2 and J usage is TRBJ2-5; 11 bases are a match to TRBD1. The germline gives CDR1 SNHLY, CDR2 FYNNEI. The J segment lost 4 bases and the V segment lost 7 bases, leaving 8 bases of the junction unmatched. The CDR3 totals 15 residues.

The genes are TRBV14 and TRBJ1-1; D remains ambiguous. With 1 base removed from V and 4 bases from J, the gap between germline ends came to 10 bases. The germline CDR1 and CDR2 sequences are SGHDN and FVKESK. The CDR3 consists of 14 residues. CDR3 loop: CASSQVPGRTEAFF. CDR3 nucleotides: TGTGCCAGCAGCCAAGTTCCTGGTCGCACTGAAGCTTTCTTT.

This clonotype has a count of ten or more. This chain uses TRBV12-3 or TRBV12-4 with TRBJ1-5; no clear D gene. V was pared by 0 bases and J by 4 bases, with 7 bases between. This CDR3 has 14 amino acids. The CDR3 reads CASSLAQSNQPQHF. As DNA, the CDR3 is TGTGCCAGCAGTTTAGCCCAGTCTAATCAGCCCCAGCATTTT.

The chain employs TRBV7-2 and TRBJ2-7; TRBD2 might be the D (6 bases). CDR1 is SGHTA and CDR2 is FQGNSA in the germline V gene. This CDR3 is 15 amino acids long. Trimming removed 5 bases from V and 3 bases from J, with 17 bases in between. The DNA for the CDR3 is TGTGCCAGCAGCCCCTTCGGGGGTGTCGGCTACGAGCAGTACTTC. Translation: CASSPFGGVGYEQYF. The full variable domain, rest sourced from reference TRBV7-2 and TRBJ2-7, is GAGVSQSPSNKVTEKGKDVELRCDPISGHTALYWYRQSLGQGLEFLIYFQGNSAPDKSGLPSDRFSAERTGGSVSTLTIQRTQQEDSAVYLCASSPFGGVGYEQYFGPGTRLTVT.

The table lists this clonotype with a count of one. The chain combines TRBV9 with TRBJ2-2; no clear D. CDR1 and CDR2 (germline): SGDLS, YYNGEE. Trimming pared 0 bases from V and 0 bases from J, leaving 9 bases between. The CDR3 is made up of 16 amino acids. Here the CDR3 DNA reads TGTGCCAGCAGCGTAGCTATCGCCGCGAACACCGGGGAGCTGTTTTTT. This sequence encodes CASSVAIAANTGELFF. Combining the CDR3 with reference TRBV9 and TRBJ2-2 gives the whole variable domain DSGVTQTPKHLITATGQRVTLRCSPRSGDLSVYWYQQSLDQGLQFLIQYYNGEERAKGNILERFSAQQFPDLHSELNLSSLELGDSALYFCASSVAIAANTGELFFGEGSRLTVL.

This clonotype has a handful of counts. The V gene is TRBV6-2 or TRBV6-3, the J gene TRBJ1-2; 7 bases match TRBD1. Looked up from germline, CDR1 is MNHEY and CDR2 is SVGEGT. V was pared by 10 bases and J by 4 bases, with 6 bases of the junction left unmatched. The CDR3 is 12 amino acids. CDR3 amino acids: CATLTGIYGYTF. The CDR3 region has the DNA TGTGCCACCTTGACAGGGATCTATGGCTACACCTTC.

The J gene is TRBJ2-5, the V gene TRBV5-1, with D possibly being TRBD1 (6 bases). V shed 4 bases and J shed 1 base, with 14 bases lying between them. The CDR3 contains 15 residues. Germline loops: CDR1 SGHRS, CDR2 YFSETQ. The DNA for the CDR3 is TGCGCCAGCAGCCCGGGGTTGGGGGCCCAAGAGACCCAGTACTTC. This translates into CASSPGLGAQETQYF.

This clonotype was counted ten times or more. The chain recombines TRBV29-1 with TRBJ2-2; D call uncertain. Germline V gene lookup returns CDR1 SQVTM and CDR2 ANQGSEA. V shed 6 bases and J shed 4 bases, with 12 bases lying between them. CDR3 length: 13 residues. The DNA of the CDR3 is TGCAGCGTCCGGGCAGTAGGCACCGGGGAGCTGTTTTTT. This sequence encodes CSVRAVGTGELFF.

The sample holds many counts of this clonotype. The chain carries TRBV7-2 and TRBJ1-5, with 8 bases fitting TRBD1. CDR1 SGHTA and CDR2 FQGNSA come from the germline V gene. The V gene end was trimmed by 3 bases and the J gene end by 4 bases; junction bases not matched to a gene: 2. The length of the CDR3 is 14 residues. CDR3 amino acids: CASSFTGGNQPQHF. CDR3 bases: TGTGCCAGCAGCTTTACAGGGGGAAATCAGCCCCAGCATTTT.

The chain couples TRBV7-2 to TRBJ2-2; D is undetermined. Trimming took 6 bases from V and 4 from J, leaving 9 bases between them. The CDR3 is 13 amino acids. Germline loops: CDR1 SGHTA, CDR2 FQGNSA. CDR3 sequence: CASSRALTGELFF. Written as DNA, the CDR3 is TGTGCCAGCAGTAGGGCCCTCACCGGGGAGCTGTTTTTT.

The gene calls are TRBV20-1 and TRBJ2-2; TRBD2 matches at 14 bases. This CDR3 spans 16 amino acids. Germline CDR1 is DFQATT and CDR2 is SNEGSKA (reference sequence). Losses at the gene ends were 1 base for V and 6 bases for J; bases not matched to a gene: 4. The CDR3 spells CSARATSGGASGELFF. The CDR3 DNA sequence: TGCAGTGCTAGAGCGACTAGCGGGGGGGCCTCCGGGGAGCTGTTTTTT.

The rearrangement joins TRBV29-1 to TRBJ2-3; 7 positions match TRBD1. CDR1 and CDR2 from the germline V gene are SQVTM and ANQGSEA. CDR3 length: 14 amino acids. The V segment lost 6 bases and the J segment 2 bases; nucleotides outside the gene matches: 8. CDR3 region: CSVSGTDNTDTQYF. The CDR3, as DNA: TGCAGCGTGTCCGGGACAGATAACACAGATACGCAGTATTTT.

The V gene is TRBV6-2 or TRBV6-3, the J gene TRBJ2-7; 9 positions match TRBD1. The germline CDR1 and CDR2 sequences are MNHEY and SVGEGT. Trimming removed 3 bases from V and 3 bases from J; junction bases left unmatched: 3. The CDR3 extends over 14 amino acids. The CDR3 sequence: CASSYKTGGYEQYF. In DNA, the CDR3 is TGTGCCAGCAGTTATAAGACAGGGGGCTACGAGCAGTACTTC.

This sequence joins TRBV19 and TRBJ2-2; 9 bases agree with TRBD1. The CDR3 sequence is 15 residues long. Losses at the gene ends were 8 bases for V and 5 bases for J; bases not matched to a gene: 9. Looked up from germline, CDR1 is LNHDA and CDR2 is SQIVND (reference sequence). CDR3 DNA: TGTGCCAGTGGGGAACAGGGGGCGCGGACCGGGGAGCTGTTTTTT. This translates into CASGEQGARTGELFF.

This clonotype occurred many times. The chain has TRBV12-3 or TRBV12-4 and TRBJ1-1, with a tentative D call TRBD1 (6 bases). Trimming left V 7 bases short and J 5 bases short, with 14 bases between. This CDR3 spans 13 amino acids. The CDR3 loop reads CASNLQGGTEAFF. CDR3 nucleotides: TGTGCCAGCAATCTACAGGGAGGGACTGAAGCTTTCTTT.